This T cell receptor (beta chain) was sequenced for a study of graft-versus-host responses after intestinal transplantation. Profiled with immunoSEQ multiplex PCR; TCRdb holds only in-frame clones, not every one. The table lists more than 90,000 clones, 90% to 95% of them singletons. On this clone: Its target is not known.

Germline CDR1 reads SGHRS; CDR2 reads YFSETQ. V lost 1 base, J lost 3 bases, and 6 bases stayed unmatched. CDR3 length: 15 residues. Study results and caveats: Peak levels of circulating GvH clones tracked with early post-transplant HvG declines. Subjects displaying graft-donor T cell macrochimerism possessed elevated graft-versus-host to host-versus-graft clonal ratios inside allografts.

The sequence was collected from a human donor who was the organ donor for an intestinal transplant. The source was unstimulated CD8+ T cells sorted from spleen or lymph node cells, collected before transplant. This chain connects TRBV5-1 to TRBJ2-7; 8 bases fit TRBD2. The CDR3 here is CASSLLVAGFYEQYF. The CDR3 DNA reads TGCGCCAGCAGCTTGTTAGTAGCGGGATTCTACGAGCAGTACTTC.